These 26 T cell receptor beta chains share one sample of origin, sequenced in a study of T cells in Graves' hyperthyroidism and ophthalmopathy (dated by TCRdb to about 2019). Library preparation used multiplex PCR. Sequencing used an Illumina HiSeq 2000. The TCR beta CDR3 regions were amplified from the RNA transcripts. The first round of RT-PCR for the TCR CDR3 was performed with the HTBI primer set and the Qiagen OneStep RT-PCR kit. TCRdb trimmed public reads at Q25 via fastp, called clones via MiXCR and kept in-frame beta chains. Every distinct CDR3 protein forms one entry, paired with its most common genes and DNA. The sample table lists approximately 220,000 distinct CDR3 sequences, about 17% of them with a count of one. The leading ten clones occupy about 45% of the sample. Sequenced: blood. These receptors were obtained from a man aged 40-49 years with Graves' hyperthyroidism.

This clonotype was detected many times. The chain carries TRBV7-2 and TRBJ2-2; D is possibly TRBD2 (5 bases). Germline CDR1 and CDR2: SGHTA and FQGNSA. The CDR3 loop spans 12 amino acids. CDR3 nucleotides: TGTGCGGCGGGCAGGAACACCGGGGAGCTGTTTTTT. Amino acid sequence: CAAGRNTGELFF.

This clonotype showed up just a few times. The rearrangement links TRBV24-1 to TRBJ1-6; D unclear. The CDR3 sequence is 14 residues long. Trimming left V 3 bases short and J 6 bases short, with 8 bases between. The germline V gene has CDR1 KGHDR and CDR2 SFDVKD. Here the CDR3 reads CATSDRAFNSPLHF. The CDR3 DNA reads as TGTGCCACCAGTGATCGGGCGTTTAATTCACCCCTCCACTTT.

Note on this clonotype: As the CDR3 is not closed by the conserved phenylalanine or tryptophan, this likely results from a read error. This chain connects TRBV20-1 to TRBJ2-2, with 13 bases identical to TRBD2. CDR3 length: 15 amino acids. J was trimmed by 8 bases and V by 2 bases; bases with no gene match: 5. Germline V CDR1 and CDR2: DFQATT, SNEGSKA (reference sequence). The CDR3 spells CSARWTSGGKGELFL. The DNA for the CDR3 is TGCAGTGCTAGATGGACTAGCGGGGGTAAAGGGGAGCTGTTTCTT.

V and J are TRBV7-9 and TRBJ2-1; TRBD1 matches at 12 bases. There are 19 residues in the CDR3. The trim removed 5 bases at V and 4 bases at J, leaving 15 bases unmatched. CDR1 and CDR2 (germline): SEHNR, FQNEAQ (reference sequence). Here the CDR3 DNA reads TGTGCCAGCAGCCCAAGAGCGGGACAGGGGGCAGTTTCTTACAATGAGCAGTTCTTC. Its translation: CASSPRAGQGAVSYNEQFF. The complete variable domain, with remaining parts taken from reference TRBV7-9 and TRBJ2-1, reads DTGVSQNPRHKITKRGQNVTFRCDPISEHNRLYWYRQTLGQGPEFLTYFQNEAQLEKSRLLSDRFSAERPKGSFSTLEIQRTEQGDSAMYLCASSPRAGQGAVSYNEQFFGPGTRLTVL.

This clonotype was seen a handful of times. CDR3 sequence reads: CASSLGGGQGYGANVLTF. In DNA, the CDR3 is TGTGCCAGCAGCTTGGGCGGGGGGCAGGGCTACGGGGCCAACGTCCTGACTTTC. The chain employs TRBV5-4 and TRBJ2-6; 8 bases agree with TRBD2. This CDR3 comprises 18 residues. CDR1 and CDR2 (germline): SGHNT, YYREEE (reference sequence). After removal of 0 bases from V and 4 bases from J, the junction contained 9 bases not matched to a gene.

V is TRBV28 and J is TRBJ1-3; 9 positions agree with TRBD1. V trimming: 5 bases; J trimming: 5 bases; junction bases outside the gene matches: 13. The germline V gene encodes CDR1 MDHEN and CDR2 SYDVKM. The CDR3 extends over 17 amino acids. CDR3 sequence reads: CASSQLQGAGGRNTIYF. CDR3 coding DNA: TGTGCCAGCAGTCAGCTACAGGGGGCAGGCGGGCGAAACACCATATATTTT.

This clonotype occurred a few times. The chain links TRBV28 to TRBJ1-4; D is ambiguous. The V end was cut by 1 base, the J end by 1 base, with 4 bases between. The germline V gene has CDR1 MDHEN and CDR2 SYDVKM. The CDR3 is 14 amino acids. CDR3 amino acids: CASSLLGTNEKLFF. In DNA form, the CDR3 reads TGTGCCAGCAGTTTATTGGGAACTAATGAAAAACTGTTTTTT.

This clonotype was seen at least ten times. The rearrangement uses TRBV6-2 or TRBV6-3 and TRBJ1-2, with 7 bases lining up with TRBD1. Germline V gives CDR1 MNHEY, CDR2 SVGEGT. The CDR3 is 14 amino acids. V was pared by 7 bases and J by 3 bases, with 8 bases of the junction left unmatched. CDR3 sequence: CASTLGQRDYGYTF. CDR3 bases: TGTGCCAGCACTTTGGGACAGAGGGACTATGGCTACACCTTC.

This clonotype occurred many times. The CDR3 region is CSAPGGGPMIENEQYF. The CDR3 coding sequence is TGCAGTGCTCCCGGGGGGGGTCCCATGATAGAAAACGAGCAGTACTTC. The genes are TRBV20-1 and TRBJ2-7; 8 bases align to TRBD2. The CDR3 is made up of 16 amino acids. Trimming at V came to 5 bases and at J to 5 bases, leaving 17 bases not matched to a gene. The germline V gene has CDR1 DFQATT and CDR2 SNEGSKA (reference sequence).

The gene calls are TRBV2 and TRBJ2-3, with 14 bases fitting TRBD2. CDR1 is SNHLY, CDR2 FYNNEI, per germline. J lost 0 bases, V lost 6 bases, and 14 bases had no gene match. The CDR3 is 20 residues long. CDR3: CASSDVNRGLAGVSTDTQYF. In DNA form, the CDR3 reads TGTGCCAGCAGCGATGTAAACCGGGGACTAGCGGGGGTTAGCACAGATACGCAGTATTTT.

This clonotype was seen ten or more times. V gene TRBV20-1 combines with J gene TRBJ2-7, with 11 bases identical to TRBD1. This CDR3 region has 13 residues. The germline gives CDR1 DFQATT, CDR2 SNEGSKA (reference sequence). Germline trimming cut 8 bases from V and 4 bases from J; bases unmatched to any gene: 7. The CDR3 coding sequence is TGCAGTCTGAGGGACAGGGGGTTGTACGAGCAGTACTTC. Translated, it gives CSLRDRGLYEQYF.

This clonotype was recorded many times. The genes are TRBV12-3 or TRBV12-4 and TRBJ1-2, with a weak D call TRBD1 (5 bases). CDR3 size: 14 residues. V lost 2 bases and J lost 4, with 11 bases in between. The DNA of the CDR3 is TGTGCCAGCAGTTTAAATAGTGGGACCTATGGCTACACCTTC. This codes for CASSLNSGTYGYTF.

This clonotype was seen many times. The gene calls are TRBV7-2 and TRBJ1-2; D is ambiguous. The CDR3 is 12 residues long. The germline V gene encodes CDR1 SGHTA and CDR2 FQGNSA. Trimming removed 4 bases at V and 2 bases at J, with 5 bases between. The CDR3 loop is CASSSRNYGYTF. The CDR3 DNA reads TGTGCCAGCAGCTCACGAAACTATGGCTACACCTTC.

This clonotype was found many times. The V and J genes are TRBV10-1 and TRBJ2-1; perhaps TRBD2 as D (5 bases). Germline assignment: CDR1 WNHNN and CDR2 SYGVQD (reference sequence). The CDR3 covers 12 residues. V was clipped by 6 bases and J by 9 bases, with 12 bases between them. The CDR3 is CASSQRNGEQFF. The CDR3 DNA reads as TGCGCCAGCAGCCAGCGGAACGGTGAGCAGTTCTTC.

This chain joins TRBV30 and TRBJ1-1, with no clear D. Trimming pared 1 base from V and 3 bases from J, leaving 9 bases between. Germline lookup yields CDR1 GTSNPN and CDR2 SVGIG (reference sequence). The CDR3 spans 13 residues. The CDR3 DNA reads TGTGCCTGGAGTGCCCTGGTGGACACTGAAGCTTTCTTT. It specifies CAWSALVDTEAFF.

In its sample, this clonotype was seen many times. The chain employs TRBV11-2 and TRBJ1-6; the D is unclear. V dropped 7 bases and J dropped 10 bases, with 14 bases sitting between them. The CDR3 runs 13 residues. The V gene's germline CDR1 is SGHAT and CDR2 FQNNGV. The CDR3 sequence is CASTIATGSPLHF. The CDR3 DNA sequence: TGTGCCAGCACTATAGCGACGGGGTCACCCCTCCACTTT.

This clonotype has just a few counts. The rearrangement joins TRBV12-5 to TRBJ1-2, with 7 positions matching TRBD1. The germline CDR1 and CDR2 sequences are LGHNT and FRNRAP. J gave up 8 bases and V 0 bases, and 18 bases lay outside the gene matches. The CDR3 loop spans 18 amino acids. As DNA, the CDR3 is TGTGCTAGTGGTTTGGTCCTGGGGAAGATCGCGGGGACAGAGGGCTACACCTTC. Its protein is CASGLVLGKIAGTEGYTF.

The table lists this clonotype with many counts. The chain has TRBV3-1 and TRBJ1-1; unclear D gene. V was clipped by 1 base and J by 6 bases, with 12 bases between them. CDR3 length: 14 residues. Germline V lookup: CDR1 LGHDT, CDR2 YNNKEL (reference sequence). The CDR3 loop reads CASSQGRWTAEAFF. The CDR3 DNA follows: TGTGCCAGCAGCCAAGGGCGGTGGACGGCTGAAGCTTTCTTT. The full variable domain, completed using reference TRBV3-1 and TRBJ1-1, is DTAVSQTPKYLVTQMGNDKSIKCEQNLGHDTMYWYKQDSKKFLKIMFSYNNKELIINETVPNRFSPKSPDKAHLNLHINSLELGDSAVYFCASSQGRWTAEAFFGQGTRLTVV.

To note about this clonotype: The CDR3 carries no conserved terminal phenylalanine or tryptophan, so it likely arises from a read error. The chain is built from TRBV6-1 and TRBJ2-2; D gene unclear. V dropped 4 bases and J dropped 3 bases, with 6 bases sitting between them. The CDR3 has 13 residues. Looked up from germline, CDR1 is MNHNS and CDR2 is SASEGT. DNA of the CDR3: TGTGCCAGCAGTGGGTCAGACACCGGGGAGCTGTTTCTT. It is translated as CASSGSDTGELFL.

The genes are TRBV19 and TRBJ1-5; D is possibly TRBD1 (6 bases). The CDR3 runs 15 residues. Germline CDR1 reads LNHDA; CDR2 reads SQIVND (reference sequence). V shed 5 bases and J shed 8 bases, with 19 bases lying between them. The CDR3 reads CASSGTGTLIKPQHF. CDR3 in DNA: TGTGCCAGTAGTGGGACCGGGACACTCATCAAGCCCCAGCATTTT.

This clonotype was observed many times. The rearrangement joins TRBV15 to TRBJ2-7; the D is unclear. CDR3 length equals 14 residues. Germline V gene sequence: CDR1 LNHNV, CDR2 YYDKDF (reference sequence). The V end lost 5 bases, the J end lost 3 bases, and 14 bases lay between the germline ends. CDR3: CATSGARAHYEQYF. The CDR3 bases are TGTGCCACCAGCGGAGCTCGAGCCCACTACGAGCAGTACTTC.

This clonotype was counted many times. V gene TRBV7-2 combines with J gene TRBJ1-2; possibly TRBD1 for D (5 bases). The germline V gene has CDR1 SGHTA and CDR2 FQGNSA. The CDR3 extends over 12 amino acids. Deletions cut 5 bases from V and 4 bases from J, with 8 bases between. The CDR3 is CASSADSYGYTF. The CDR3 DNA reads as TGTGCCAGCAGCGCCGACAGCTATGGCTACACCTTC.

This clonotype was picked up many times. The chain recombines TRBV7-2 with TRBJ2-7; 10 positions agree with TRBD2. Germline CDR1 is SGHTA and CDR2 is FQGNSA. This CDR3 has 15 residues. Trimming at V came to 3 bases and at J to 4 bases, leaving 6 bases not matched to a gene. The CDR3 DNA follows: TGTGCCAGCAGCTTGGAGCGGGGGGGAAAATACGAGCAGTACTTC. It specifies CASSLERGGKYEQYF. Combining the CDR3 with reference TRBV7-2 and TRBJ2-7 gives the whole variable domain GAGVSQSPSNKVTEKGKDVELRCDPISGHTALYWYRQSLGQGLEFLIYFQGNSAPDKSGLPSDRFSAERTGGSVSTLTIQRTQQEDSAVYLCASSLERGGKYEQYFGPGTRLTVT.

Ten or more counts support this clonotype. The rearrangement joins TRBV7-9 to TRBJ1-1, with a weak D call TRBD1 (6 bases). The CDR3 runs to 13 residues. The V gene's germline CDR1 is SEHNR and CDR2 FQNEAQ (reference sequence). V was cut by 4 bases and J by 4 bases, with 10 bases left in between. CDR3 amino acids: CASSSRGATEAFF. CDR3 sequence (DNA): TGTGCCAGCAGCTCGCGGGGGGCCACTGAAGCTTTCTTT.

This clonotype occurred many times. V usage is TRBV6-1 and J usage is TRBJ2-1; 9 bases line up with TRBD2. There are 16 residues in the CDR3. Trimming removed 6 bases from V and 5 bases from J; junction bases left unmatched: 11. Germline loops: CDR1 MNHNS, CDR2 SASEGT. The CDR3 is CASRVLGGGGNNEQFF. DNA for the CDR3: TGTGCCAGCAGAGTTCTTGGCGGGGGGGGGAACAATGAGCAGTTCTTC.

This chain uses TRBV27 with TRBJ2-7, with TRBD2 identical over 8 bases. CDR3 length equals 15 residues. Germline V gene lookup returns CDR1 MNHEY and CDR2 SMNVEV (reference sequence). Trimming took 5 bases from V and 2 from J; bases not matched to a gene: 8. This CDR3 reads CASSPATGGAYEQYF. The CDR3 DNA reads as TGTGCCAGCAGTCCCGCAACCGGGGGGGCCTACGAGCAGTACTTC.